The 30 T cell receptor beta chains given below trace back to one sample, sequenced in a study of CD8+CD57+ T cells in acquired aplastic anemia. CDR3 and TCR beta VDJ profiling relied on genomic DNA as the template. TCRdb analysed the reads with MiXCR anew, one entry per CDR3 protein. This table has 450,000 to 550,000 distinct CDR3 sequences, approximately 32% appearing once. All sequencing subjects had displayed CD8+CD57+ cell expansion on flow cytometry. The sequencing sample was made of sorted CD4+, CD8+, or CD8+CD57+ T cells (not recorded which) from PBMCs. These receptors came from a human donor with aplastic anemia.

This clonotype was seen ten or more times. The V and J genes are TRBV20-1 and TRBJ2-7; 8 nucleotides agree with TRBD2. Trimming removed 4 bases from V and 5 bases from J; junction bases left unmatched: 4. The V gene's germline CDR1 is DFQATT and CDR2 SNEGSKA (reference sequence). CDR3 length: 12 residues. The CDR3 DNA follows: TGCAGTGCTACTCTAGCGGGCAACGAGCAGTACTTC. Translated, it gives CSATLAGNEQYF.

The chain is built from TRBV9 and TRBJ1-1, with 10 bases lining up with TRBD1. The CDR3 totals 16 residues. In germline, CDR1 is SGDLS, CDR2 YYNGEE. The V gene end was trimmed by 3 bases and the J gene end by 5 bases; junction bases not matched to a gene: 10. Here the CDR3 DNA reads TGTGCCAGCAGCGACGACAGGGGGCGTGGGAAAACTGAAGCTTTCTTT. It translates to CASSDDRGRGKTEAFF.

This rearrangement joins TRBV28 to TRBJ2-1; D not resolved. The assigned J gene may be wrong: the sequence end matches TRBJ2-7 better. Germline lookup yields CDR1 MDHEN and CDR2 SYDVKM. The CDR3 runs 12 residues. CDR3 coding DNA: TGTGCCAGCAGACAAAAGGGTTACGAGCAGTACTTC. Its protein product is CASRQKGYEQYF.

The chain couples TRBV11-2 to TRBJ2-7; 10 bases map to TRBD1. Unmatched junction bases numbered 10, after V lost 5 bases and J lost 0 bases. Looked up from germline, CDR1 is SGHAT and CDR2 is FQNNGV. The length of the CDR3 is 17 residues. The CDR3 sequence is CASSPDRGTQNSYEQYF. The CDR3 DNA is TGTGCCAGCAGCCCGGACAGGGGGACCCAAAACTCCTACGAGCAGTACTTC.

V gene TRBV9 combines with J gene TRBJ1-6, with 7 bases that match TRBD1. Trimming removed 4 bases from V and 6 bases from J; junction bases left unmatched: 7. Per the germline V gene, CDR1 is SGDLS and CDR2 is YYNGEE. The CDR3 runs to 15 residues. CDR3 in DNA: TGTGCCAGCAGCCCTGACAGGGAGACTAATTCACCCCTCCACTTT. As protein: CASSPDRETNSPLHF.

The V and J genes are TRBV10-2 and TRBJ2-7, with D tentatively TRBD1 or TRBD2 (5 bases each). Germline V gene sequence: CDR1 WSHSY, CDR2 SAAADI. V was clipped by 5 bases and J by 9 bases, with 17 bases between them. This CDR3 is 13 amino acids long. CDR3: CASSTGTTRGQYF. CDR3 bases: TGCGCCAGCAGTACCGGGACCACCCGTGGGCAGTACTTC.

This chain connects TRBV18 to TRBJ2-1; 13 nucleotides match TRBD2. Germline CDR1 KGHSH, CDR2 LQKENI. Trimming took 5 bases from V and 13 from J; bases not matched to a gene: 11. This CDR3 is 15 amino acids long. The CDR3 coding sequence is TGTGCCAGCTCAGAAGACGGGACTAGCGGGACCAATCAGTTCTTC. Translated, it gives CASSEDGTSGTNQFF. The full variable domain, rest sourced from reference TRBV18 and TRBJ2-1, is NAGVMQNPRHLVRRRGQEARLRCSPMKGHSHVYWYRQLPEEGLKFMVYLQKENIIDESGMPKERFSAEFPKEGPSILRIQQVVRGDSAAYFCASSEDGTSGTNQFFGPGTRLTVL.

CDR3 region: CASSPPDRGRSYEQYF. The CDR3 DNA reads TGTGCCAGCTCACCACCGGACAGGGGGAGGTCCTACGAGCAGTACTTC. The chain combines TRBV18 with TRBJ2-7; 10 nucleotides line up with TRBD1. The junction had 3 bases not matched to a gene; V was cut back by 0 bases and J by 1 base. CDR1 KGHSH and CDR2 LQKENI come from the germline V gene. This CDR3 is built from 16 residues.

This clonotype appeared many times. The chain is built from TRBV14 and TRBJ1-1, with D hard to call. V lost 0 bases to trimming and J lost 1 base, with 9 bases between them. Per the germline V gene, CDR1 is SGHDN and CDR2 is FVKESK. The CDR3 has 15 residues. CDR3 bases: TGTGCCAGCAGCCAAGACACGTTGGAGAACACTGAAGCTTTCTTT. It encodes CASSQDTLENTEAFF.

The V and J genes are TRBV2 and TRBJ1-6; D gene uncertain. The CDR3 has 15 amino acids. V was clipped by 5 bases and J by 0 bases, with 8 bases between them. Germline loops: CDR1 SNHLY, CDR2 FYNNEI. The DNA for the CDR3 is TGTGCCAGCAGTTATGGGAGCTCCTATAATTCACCCCTCCACTTT. This translates into CASSYGSSYNSPLHF.

The rearrangement links TRBV9 to TRBJ1-1, with a tentative D call TRBD1 (6 bases). Germline V gene sequence: CDR1 SGDLS, CDR2 YYNGEE. The CDR3 is made up of 13 amino acids. The germline V and J ends were trimmed by 6 bases and 1 base, with 10 bases remaining between them. CDR3 coding DNA: TGTGCCAGCACTAAGGGGGGGAACACTGAAGCTTTCTTT. This translates into CASTKGGNTEAFF.

This clonotype was detected only a few times. The J gene is TRBJ1-1, the V gene TRBV7-9; D call uncertain. The V end was cut by 2 bases, the J end by 0 bases, with 10 bases between. CDR3 length: 15 residues. The germline gives CDR1 SEHNR, CDR2 FQNEAQ (reference sequence). The CDR3 is CASSLNANMNTEAFF. The CDR3 DNA is TGTGCCAGCAGCTTAAACGCGAACATGAACACTGAAGCTTTCTTT.

This clonotype was seen a handful of times. The rearrangement links TRBV2 to TRBJ1-2; D is unclear. This CDR3 region has 15 residues. Trimming left V 8 bases short and J 1 base short, with 17 bases between. Germline V gives CDR1 SNHLY, CDR2 FYNNEI. CDR3 DNA: TGTGCCAGCTCACCACTGAACAGAGTTAACTATGGCTACACCTTC. Translation gives CASSPLNRVNYGYTF.

As regards this clonotype: A much bigger clone sits one base away, suggesting this may be a read error. The chain carries TRBV2 and TRBJ2-1; a possible D gene is TRBD1 (6 bases). V lost 6 bases and J lost 4, with 13 bases in between. This CDR3 has 14 residues. CDR1 SNHLY and CDR2 FYNNEI come from the germline V gene. The CDR3 loop reads CASRDGTSYNEQFF. The CDR3 bases are TGTGCCAGCAGGGACGGGACAAGTTACAATGAGCAGTTCTTC.

The chain carries TRBV29-1 and TRBJ2-7, with D possibly matching TRBD2 (7 bases). Trimming cost V 6 bases and J 6 bases, with 12 bases left between them. This CDR3 contains 11 residues. Germline V gene lookup returns CDR1 SQVTM and CDR2 ANQGSEA. CDR3 amino acids: CSVEGGSEQYF. The DNA of the CDR3 is TGCAGCGTAGAGGGGGGGTCCGAGCAGTACTTC.

Details on this clonotype: Possible read error: a much larger clone is one base away. The CDR3 ends on some other residue instead of the conserved phenylalanine or tryptophan, so this is likely a read error. V and J are TRBV24-1 and TRBJ2-5, with 10 bases lining up with TRBD2. V shed 1 base, J shed 5 bases, and the junction held 9 bases outside the gene matches. The CDR3 sequence is 17 residues long. Per germline, CDR1 KGHDR and CDR2 SFDVKD. This CDR3 reads CATSDLFSGGVEETQYS. CDR3 nucleotide sequence: TGTGCCACCAGTGATTTATTCAGCGGGGGGGTGGAGGAGACCCAGTACTCC.

This clonotype was seen ten or more times. The chain is built from TRBV24-1 and TRBJ2-5; D is uncertain. The CDR3 runs 12 residues. Between the trimmed V and J ends, which lost 3 bases and 2 bases, there was a span of 3 bases. In germline, CDR1 is KGHDR, CDR2 SFDVKD. For the CDR3, the DNA is TGTGCCACCAGTGATAGGCAAGAGACCCAGTACTTC. It codes for CATSDRQETQYF.

This clonotype showed up many times. The chain uses TRBV19 and TRBJ1-2; 9 positions agree with TRBD1. Trimming at V came to 7 bases and at J to 2 bases, leaving 8 bases not matched to a gene. Germline assignment: CDR1 LNHDA and CDR2 SQIVND (reference sequence). There are 15 residues in the CDR3. CDR3 residues: CASTPGTGYNYGYTF. CDR3 sequence (DNA): TGTGCCAGTACCCCCGGGACAGGGTACAACTATGGCTACACCTTC.

Comments on this clonotype: This may be a read error, as it is one base from a much larger clone. V gene TRBV20-1 combines with J gene TRBJ2-7; tentatively, D is TRBD1 or TRBD2 (5 bases each). CDR1 DFQATT and CDR2 SNEGSKA come from the germline V gene (reference sequence). The CDR3 covers 14 residues. CDR3 residues: CRASLRGRPYEQYF. The CDR3 region has the DNA TGCCGTGCTAGTTTACGGGGACGACCGTACGAGCAGTACTTC.

The J gene is TRBJ2-1, the V gene TRBV4-1; D may be TRBD2 (6 bases). Per the germline V gene, CDR1 is MGHRA and CDR2 is YSYEKL. The CDR3 length is 15 residues. V gave up 3 bases and J gave up 6 bases, with 15 bases separating them. CDR3 sequence (DNA): TGCGCCAGCAGCCAGCCGACTAGTCGGCTCAATGAGCAGTTCTTC. Encoded protein: CASSQPTSRLNEQFF.

There are many counts of this clonotype. The genes are TRBV30 and TRBJ1-2; D is ambiguous. Germline CDR1 GTSNPN, CDR2 SVGIG (reference sequence). V was cut by 5 bases and J by 3 bases, with 10 bases left in between. The CDR3 has 12 amino acids. CDR3 coding DNA: TGTGCCTGGGAGTTCCGGTACTATGGCTACACCTTC. It is translated as CAWEFRYYGYTF.

J is TRBJ1-2 and V is TRBV6-1, with D perhaps matching TRBD1 (5 bases). The V end was cut by 4 bases, the J end by 2 bases, with 14 bases between. There are 15 residues in the CDR3. The V gene's germline CDR1 is MNHNS and CDR2 SASEGT. The CDR3 sequence: CASSAQPWGNYGYTF. The CDR3 region has the DNA TGTGCCAGCAGTGCCCAACCTTGGGGGAACTATGGCTACACCTTC.

V and J are TRBV6-1 and TRBJ1-5, with D unclear. Germline assignment: CDR1 MNHNS and CDR2 SASEGT. This CDR3 region has 17 residues. The V end lost 5 bases, the J end lost 3 bases, and 20 bases lay between the germline ends. The CDR3 reads CASSLASQWATNQPQHF. In DNA form, the CDR3 reads TGTGCCAGCAGTCTAGCCTCTCAATGGGCCACCAATCAGCCCCAGCATTTT.

The gene calls are TRBV4-1 and TRBJ2-3, with TRBD2 matching over 7 bases. V lost 1 base, J lost 1 base, and 2 bases stayed unmatched. Germline V lookup: CDR1 MGHRA, CDR2 YSYEKL. The CDR3 loop spans 15 amino acids. The DNA of the CDR3 is TGCGCCAGCAGCCAAGGACTAGCTGGCACAGATACGCAGTATTTT. This encodes CASSQGLAGTDTQYF.

In this sample, this clonotype turned up many times. This chain connects TRBV12-3 or TRBV12-4 to TRBJ2-7, with no clear D. The V gene lost 6 bases and the J gene lost 2 bases, with 11 bases spanning the gap. The CDR3 is made up of 13 amino acids. The CDR3 is CASSFGPTYEQYF. In DNA, the CDR3 is TGTGCCAGCAGCTTTGGACCGACCTACGAGCAGTACTTC.

The chain carries TRBV7-2 and TRBJ1-5, with D maybe TRBD1 (6 bases). The CDR3 has 13 residues. Trimming removed 11 bases from V and 7 bases from J, with 18 bases in between. Per germline, CDR1 SGHTA and CDR2 FQGNSA. The CDR3 region has the DNA TGTGCCTGGAGTTCGGGGGCTGAACAGCCCCAGCATTTT. This codes for CAWSSGAEQPQHF.

This clonotype was counted only a few times. The chain recombines TRBV6-1 with TRBJ1-6, with 8 bases fitting TRBD1. Per the germline V gene, CDR1 is MNHNS and CDR2 is SASEGT. The CDR3 loop spans 14 amino acids. V lost 6 bases and J lost 7; bases outside the gene matches: 5. The CDR3 reads CASRTWTGNSPLHF. The CDR3 region has the DNA TGTGCCAGCAGAACCTGGACAGGGAATTCACCCCTCCACTTT.

This clonotype was recorded many times. J is TRBJ1-6 and V is TRBV4-3; the D is unclear. V was pared by 4 bases and J by 7 bases, with 14 bases between. This CDR3 is 15 amino acids long. Looked up from germline, CDR1 is LGHNA and CDR2 is YSLEER. DNA for the CDR3: TGCGCCAGCAGCCCGGTCAGACACACAAATTCACCCCTCCACTTT. This codes for CASSPVRHTNSPLHF.

The V and J genes are TRBV20-1 and TRBJ1-1; D not certain. The CDR3 runs to 14 residues. Germline assignment: CDR1 DFQATT and CDR2 SNEGSKA (reference sequence). The germline V and J ends were trimmed by 3 bases and 5 bases, with 16 bases remaining between them. The CDR3 coding sequence is TGCAGTGCTAGGGGAGTCACGCTTGGGACTGAAGCTTTCTTT. This translates into CSARGVTLGTEAFF.

This clonotype was found many times. The chain is built from TRBV19 and TRBJ1-2; TRBD1 matches 10 bases. Looked up from germline, CDR1 is LNHDA and CDR2 is SQIVND (reference sequence). CDR3 size: 14 residues. Unmatched junction bases numbered 3, after V lost 6 bases and J lost 2 bases. CDR3 sequence reads: CASRKTGGNYGYTF. For the CDR3, the DNA is TGTGCCAGTAGGAAGACAGGGGGCAACTATGGCTACACCTTC.